This TCR beta chain was sequenced during a study of blood T cell repertoires in COVID-19. Study as a whole: There were acute and convalescent COVID-19 samples, and they came from the United States, Italy and Spain.

Assay used: immunoSEQ multiplex PCR; TCRdb lists only in-frame clones, some missing. The table includes 280,000 or so clones, around 89% detected once. This clone has just one count. Germline V CDR1 and CDR2: SGHRS, YFSETQ. The ends were cut back, 5 bases at V and 6 bases at J, with 12 bases in the middle. The CDR3 sequence is 14 residues long. The gene calls are TRBV5-1 and TRBJ1-6, with D uncertain. The sample consisted of peripheral blood. This sequence originates from a woman aged 60-75 years with acute or convalescent COVID-19. This CDR3 reads CASREEAGNSPLHF. For the CDR3, the DNA is TGCGCCAGCAGGGAGGAGGCGGGTAATTCACCCCTCCACTTT.